Listed below are T cell receptor beta chains from one sample, sequenced in a study of T cells in Graves' hyperthyroidism and ophthalmopathy. TCRdb independently ran MiXCR on the multiplex PCR reads; one entry per CDR3 protein. The repertoire holds around 440,000 distinct CDR3 sequences, with around 16% as singletons. Sequencing was done on a sample of blood. All receptors come from a woman under 30 with Graves' hyperthyroidism. Each CDR3 is given with its conserved first and last residue. A D gene is named only where the DNA matches it firmly. The size of a clone is reported for some rows only, either as once, few or many, or as a class for expanded clones.

v_gene	abundance	d_gene	j_gene	CDR3aa	CDR3nt
TRBV24-1	many	NA	TRBJ1-2	CATSDYRVNYGYTF	TGTGCCACCAGTGATTACAGGGTCAACTATGGCTACACCTTC
TRBV2	many	NA	TRBJ1-3	CASSENRGAANTIYF	TGTGCCAGCAGTGAAAATAGAGGGGCCGCAAACACCATATATTTT
TRBV19	few	NA	TRBJ2-7	CASSARRSYEQYF	TGTGCCAGTAGTGCCCGACGCTCTTACGAGCAGTACTTC
TRBV27	many	TRBD1	TRBJ1-6	CASSLRSAGGSPLHF	TGTGCCAGCAGTTTAAGGTCGGCAGGGGGTTCACCCCTCCACTTT
TRBV6-6	NA	NA	TRBJ2-2	CASSYEGLGTGELFF	TGTGCCAGCAGTTACGAGGGTCTGGGCACCGGGGAGCTGTTTTTT
TRBV5-1	NA	TRBD2	TRBJ2-3	CASNLAGGADTQYF	TGCGCCAGCAATCTAGCGGGAGGGGCAGATACGCAGTATTTT
TRBV11-1	many	NA	TRBJ2-7	CASSFGGGSYEQYF	TGTGCCAGCAGCTTTGGGGGAGGCTCCTACGAGCAGTACTTC
TRBV10-2	many	NA	TRBJ2-7	CASSGGGTRPYEQYF	TGCGCCAGCAGCGGTGGCGGAACACGACCCTACGAGCAGTACTTC
TRBV5-6	many	NA	TRBJ2-7	CASRSTGNPYEQYF	TGTGCCAGCAGGTCAACAGGGAACCCCTACGAGCAGTACTTC
TRBV28	NA	NA	TRBJ1-4	CASSPDKNEKLFF	TGTGCCAGCTCACCGGACAAGAATGAAAAACTGTTTTTT
TRBV28	NA	TRBD1	TRBJ2-7	CASSQNRGHPYEQYF	TGTGCCAGCAGCCAAAACAGGGGGCACCCCTACGAGCAGTACTTC
TRBV7-9	many	TRBD1	TRBJ1-5	CASSQTGGGNQPQHF	TGTGCCAGCAGCCAAACAGGGGGCGGCAATCAGCCCCAGCATTTT
TRBV24-1	many	NA	TRBJ2-3	CATSDPASTGSDTQYF	TGTGCCACCAGTGATCCCGCCAGTACCGGGAGTGATACGCAGTATTTT
TRBV4-1	many	TRBD2	TRBJ2-1	CASSQVGLADHEQFF	TGCGCCAGCAGCCAAGTTGGACTAGCGGACCATGAGCAGTTCTTC
TRBV11-3	many	NA	TRBJ2-3	CASSARTDTQYF	TGTGCCAGCAGCGCCCGCACAGATACGCAGTATTTT
TRBV5-1	many	TRBD2	TRBJ2-7	CASSLLAGVAAGEQYF	TGCGCCAGCAGCTTACTAGCGGGAGTTGCGGCGGGCGAGCAGTACTTC
TRBV4-1	NA	NA	TRBJ2-7	CASSQEARGAYNEQYF	TGCGCCAGCAGCCAAGAGGCTAGGGGAGCCTACAATGAGCAGTACTTC
TRBV12-3/TRBV12-4	many	NA	TRBJ2-2	CASSLEDPEELFF	TGTGCCAGCAGTTTAGAGGATCCAGAGGAGCTGTTTTTT
TRBV7-2	few	NA	TRBJ2-1	CASSWVSLGSYNEQFF	TGTGCCAGCAGCTGGGTCTCTTTAGGGTCCTACAATGAGCAGTTCTTC
TRBV27	many	TRBD1	TRBJ2-3	CASSNSGTGGPDTQYF	TGTGCCAGCAGTAATTCCGGGACAGGGGGGCCAGATACGCAGTATTTT